This entry lists 32 T cell receptor beta chains sequenced from one sample in a study of shared clonotypes between healthy human individuals. Naive CD8 cells lacked CD45RO, underwent positive selection for CCR7 and left out terminally differentiated effector memory CD45RA+ cells. Profiling relied on immunoSEQ multiplex PCR, and the TCRdb table lists in-frame clones only, not all of them. The sample consists of approximately 2,000,000 clones, just under 95% of them appearing once. Sequences were obtained from naive CD8+ T cells from PBMCs. These receptors were taken from a man in his late teens or twenties in good health. Some clones in this sample may be carry-over from other donors' samples.

The chain joins TRBV28 to TRBJ2-5; D is tentatively TRBD1 or TRBD2 (5 bases each). CDR1 and CDR2 (germline): MDHEN, SYDVKM. The CDR3 loop spans 15 amino acids. V gave up 3 bases and J gave up 4 bases, with 15 bases separating them. The CDR3 loop reads CASSFRGSVPETQYF. The DNA of the CDR3 is TGTGCCAGCAGTTTCCGGGGCTCAGTCCCAGAGACCCAGTACTTC.

This clone came up once. This sample includes further DNA sequences coding for the same CDR3. The J gene is TRBJ2-7, the V gene TRBV7-9; D unclear. The CDR3 loop spans 12 amino acids. The V gene's germline CDR1 is SEHNR and CDR2 FQNEAQ (reference sequence). V lost 1 base to trimming and J lost 7 bases, with 8 bases between them. The CDR3 region is CASSLDRAEQYF. In nucleotides, the CDR3 is TGTGCCAGCAGCTTAGACAGAGCAGAGCAGTACTTC.

This clone was picked up one time. The V call is TRBV7-9, the J call TRBJ2-3; the D gene is possibly TRBD2 (5 bases). Germline V gene data show CDR1 as SEHNR and CDR2 as FQNEAQ (reference sequence). CDR3 length equals 15 residues. V was trimmed by 5 bases and J by 1 base, leaving 13 bases between them. The DNA for the CDR3 is TGTGCCAGCAGCGTTGGACTGAGGCGCACAGATACGCAGTATTTT. Amino acid sequence: CASSVGLRRTDTQYF.

The chain employs TRBV4-1 and TRBJ2-1, with D uncertain. The length of the CDR3 is 17 residues. The ends were cut back, 0 bases at V and 1 base at J, with 13 bases in the middle. The germline V gene encodes CDR1 MGHRA and CDR2 YSYEKL. The CDR3 is CASSQELPGVSYNEQFF. CDR3 nucleotide sequence: TGCGCCAGCAGCCAAGAACTGCCCGGCGTTTCCTACAATGAGCAGTTCTTC.

This chain joins TRBV7-9 and TRBJ1-2; a weak D match, TRBD1 (5 bases). The V end was cut by 1 base, the J end by 4 bases, with 10 bases between. Germline lookup yields CDR1 SEHNR and CDR2 FQNEAQ (reference sequence). This CDR3 comprises 14 residues. Here the CDR3 DNA reads TGTGCCAGCAGCTTAGTCTGGGGGGGCTATGGCTACACCTTC. It yields the protein CASSLVWGGYGYTF.

The CDR3 loop reads CASRGEEGTEAFF. CDR3 in DNA: TGTGCCAGCAGGGGGGAGGAGGGCACTGAAGCTTTCTTT. The chain couples TRBV5-6 to TRBJ1-1; tentatively, D is TRBD1 (5 bases). Between the trimmed V and J ends, which lost 5 bases and 4 bases, there was a span of 12 bases. The CDR3 sequence is 13 residues long. Germline CDR1 and CDR2: SGHDT and YYEEEE. The full variable domain, rest sourced from reference TRBV5-6 and TRBJ1-1, is DAGVTQSPTHLIKTRGQQVTLRCSPKSGHDTVSWYQQALGQGPQFIFQYYEEEERQRGNFPDRFSGHQFPNYSSELNVNALLLGDSALYLCASRGEEGTEAFFGQGTRLTVV.

J is TRBJ2-1 and V is TRBV29-1; D is uncertain. V was shortened by 6 bases and J by 3 bases, with 15 bases between the two germline ends. The CDR3 has 14 residues. In germline, CDR1 is SQVTM, CDR2 ANQGSEA. This CDR3 is CSVNKGGLYNEQFF. CDR3 bases: TGCAGCGTGAATAAGGGTGGGCTCTACAATGAGCAGTTCTTC.

The V and J genes are TRBV4-1 and TRBJ2-1; the match to TRBD1 covers 8 bases. Germline loops: CDR1 MGHRA, CDR2 YSYEKL. This CDR3 comprises 14 residues. V gave up 3 bases and J gave up 4 bases; unmatched junction bases: 2. CDR3 sequence reads: CASSQGQAYNEQFF. The CDR3 nucleotides are TGCGCCAGCAGCCAGGGACAGGCATACAATGAGCAGTTCTTC.

Concerning this clone: The sample holds other DNA sequences that translate to the same CDR3. This rearrangement joins TRBV9 to TRBJ2-1, with TRBD2 matching 11 bases. The CDR3 extends over 15 amino acids. Per the germline V gene, CDR1 is SGDLS and CDR2 is YYNGEE. The ends lost 4 bases at V and 4 bases at J; junction bases unmatched: 4. The CDR3 sequence is CASSPGTSGYNEQFF. In nucleotides, the CDR3 is TGTGCCAGCAGCCCTGGGACTAGCGGATACAATGAGCAGTTCTTC.

The V gene is TRBV28, the J gene TRBJ2-3; 8 bases align to TRBD1. The V gene end was trimmed by 8 bases and the J gene end by 6 bases; junction bases not matched to a gene: 7. The CDR3 has 13 residues. Germline V gene lookup returns CDR1 MDHEN and CDR2 SYDVKM. Here the CDR3 DNA reads TGTGCCAGCGCAGGGGGCGCGATGGATACGCAGTATTTT. This translates into CASAGGAMDTQYF.

The chain has TRBV4-3 and TRBJ1-1; D is perhaps TRBD1 (5 bases). The CDR3 runs 16 residues. Germline V gene lookup returns CDR1 LGHNA and CDR2 YSLEER. Trimming removed 0 bases from V and 0 bases from J, with 11 bases in between. DNA for the CDR3: TGCGCCAGCAGCCAAGATCAGGGCAGCATGAACACTGAAGCTTTCTTT. This sequence encodes CASSQDQGSMNTEAFF.

As for this clone: Other DNA sequences in the sample encode the same CDR3. The chain has TRBV28 and TRBJ2-7, with 9 bases that match TRBD1. The V gene's germline CDR1 is MDHEN and CDR2 SYDVKM. The CDR3 spans 14 residues. The trim removed 6 bases at V and 0 bases at J, leaving 3 bases unmatched. CDR3 region: CASSGTGSSYEQYF. The CDR3 DNA is TGTGCCAGCAGCGGGACAGGGAGCTCCTACGAGCAGTACTTC.

The chain joins TRBV27 to TRBJ2-7; no clear D gene. V dropped 5 bases and J dropped 1 base, with 9 bases sitting between them. Looked up from germline, CDR1 is MNHEY and CDR2 is SMNVEV (reference sequence). CDR3 size: 13 residues. CDR3: CASSSALSYEQYF. CDR3 sequence (DNA): TGTGCCAGCAGTAGCGCCCTATCCTACGAGCAGTACTTC.

This clone was found once. The chain employs TRBV4-1 and TRBJ1-3; weak D call: TRBD1 (5 bases). Trimming cost V 4 bases and J 8 bases, with 24 bases left between them. Germline V gene sequence: CDR1 MGHRA, CDR2 YSYEKL. CDR3 length equals 17 residues. Here the CDR3 DNA reads TGCGCCAGCAGCCTAAAACCCGGGACGAGGCTCGAGGACACCATATATTTT. Translation: CASSLKPGTRLEDTIYF.

This rearrangement joins TRBV30 to TRBJ2-3; D gene unclear. CDR3 length equals 13 residues. The germline V and J ends were trimmed by 1 base and 3 bases, with 8 bases remaining between them. Germline lookup yields CDR1 GTSNPN and CDR2 SVGIG (reference sequence). The chain's CDR3 is CAWSEGFTDTQYF. In nucleotides, the CDR3 is TGTGCCTGGAGTGAGGGATTTACAGATACGCAGTATTTT.

The chain links TRBV10-3 to TRBJ1-5; 8 positions match TRBD1. The length of the CDR3 is 15 residues. The trim removed 6 bases at V and 2 bases at J, leaving 6 bases unmatched. CDR1 and CDR2 from the germline V gene are ENHRY and SYGVKD. The CDR3 loop is CAISPGQDGNQPQHF. CDR3 nucleotide sequence: TGTGCCATCAGCCCGGGACAGGACGGCAATCAGCCCCAGCATTTT.

This sequence joins TRBV10-3 and TRBJ1-1; D is unclear. Per the germline V gene, CDR1 is ENHRY and CDR2 is SYGVKD. The CDR3 spans 11 residues. V was pared by 10 bases and J by 4 bases, with 10 bases between. In DNA form, the CDR3 reads TGTGCCACCCGAATTGGCACTGAAGCTTTCTTT. Protein: CATRIGTEAFF.

This clone was found once. This chain connects TRBV27 to TRBJ2-7; 8 bases fit TRBD1. Germline trimming cut 5 bases from V and 5 bases from J; bases unmatched to any gene: 8. CDR3 length: 14 amino acids. Germline V gives CDR1 MNHEY, CDR2 SMNVEV (reference sequence). The CDR3 coding sequence is TGTGCCAGCAGTATGTCCCCAGGGGGCGACGAGCAGTACTTC. Translation gives CASSMSPGGDEQYF.

This clone showed up just a few times. The chain carries TRBV4-1 and TRBJ1-1; unclear D gene. Germline loops: CDR1 MGHRA, CDR2 YSYEKL. Trimming took 4 bases from V and 4 from J, leaving 13 bases between them. This CDR3 has 14 residues. DNA of the CDR3: TGCGCCAGCAGCCCCGGGCCAACACGCACTGAAGCTTTCTTT. Its protein product is CASSPGPTRTEAFF.

This chain links TRBV14 with TRBJ2-5; D not certain. The CDR3 has 15 amino acids. CDR1 and CDR2 from the germline V gene are SGHDN and FVKESK. The germline V and J ends were trimmed by 4 bases and 4 bases, with 16 bases remaining between them. DNA for the CDR3: TGTGCCAGCAGCCGAGGTGCGTCCCGGGCAGAGACCCAGTACTTC. It yields the protein CASSRGASRAETQYF.

The rearrangement joins TRBV11-2 to TRBJ1-3; 8 nucleotides align to TRBD1. Trimming removed 5 bases from V and 4 bases from J; junction bases left unmatched: 10. CDR3 length: 16 residues. CDR1 is SGHAT and CDR2 is FQNNGV in the germline V gene. The CDR3 loop reads CASSALRGRLGNTIYF. The CDR3 coding sequence is TGTGCCAGCAGCGCGCTCAGGGGGCGACTCGGAAACACCATATATTTT.

For this clone: The junction and the germline gene differ at one end; a read error may be behind it. The rearrangement uses TRBV7-8 and TRBJ2-7; TRBD1 matches at 9 bases. The CDR3 is 15 residues long. Germline-derived CDR1 and CDR2 are SGHVS and FQNEAQ. CDR3 in DNA: TGTGCCAGCAGCCTAGCGAGACGGACAGGGGACGAGCAGTACTTC. Encoded protein: CASSLARRTGDEQYF.

The gene calls are TRBV27 and TRBJ2-7; a weak D match, TRBD1 (8 bases). Germline V gene sequence: CDR1 MNHEY, CDR2 SMNVEV (reference sequence). V gave up 5 bases and J gave up 3 bases, with 17 bases separating them. CDR3 length: 15 amino acids. The CDR3 nucleotides are TGTGCCAGCAGTCTGGTGGGGGGGACAGGCTACGAGCAGTACTTC. The encoded protein is CASSLVGGTGYEQYF.

CDR3 in DNA: TGTGCCAGCAGCCCAAAACCGGGACAGCGGAATGAAAAACTGTTTTTT. This translates into CASSPKPGQRNEKLFF. The genes are TRBV7-9 and TRBJ1-4; the match to TRBD1 covers 7 bases. The CDR3 totals 16 residues. CDR1 SEHNR and CDR2 FQNEAQ come from the germline V gene (reference sequence). V lost 5 bases, J lost 5 bases, and 11 bases stayed unmatched.

The DNA of the CDR3 is TGTGCCAGCAGTCTCCCCCAGACTAGCGGGAGTGTCCACAATGAGCAGTTCTTC. Translated, it gives CASSLPQTSGSVHNEQFF. V is TRBV27 and J is TRBJ2-1; 12 nucleotides align to TRBD2. V was clipped by 5 bases and J by 5 bases; unmatched bases: 13. The CDR3 consists of 18 residues. Germline assignment: CDR1 MNHEY and CDR2 SMNVEV (reference sequence).

CDR3 DNA: TGTGCCAGCAGCGTAGCTGTGACGGGAGGGTACAATGAGCAGTTCTTC. It codes for CASSVAVTGGYNEQFF. The rearrangement links TRBV9 to TRBJ2-1; TRBD2 matches at 8 bases. The CDR3 totals 16 residues. Germline values: CDR1 SGDLS, CDR2 YYNGEE. The J segment lost 4 bases and the V segment lost 0 bases, leaving 6 bases of the junction unmatched.

The V call is TRBV9, the J call TRBJ2-1; maybe TRBD2 (6 bases). The CDR3 consists of 14 residues. Trimming removed 3 bases at V and 4 bases at J, with 11 bases between. From germline, CDR1 is SGDLS and CDR2 YYNGEE. The CDR3 DNA sequence: TGTGCCAGCAGCGGGAGGGCCGGGTACAATGAGCAGTTCTTC. Protein sequence: CASSGRAGYNEQFF.

A remark on this clone: Other DNA variants within this sample encode the same CDR3. The chain uses TRBV7-9 and TRBJ1-1; D gene uncertain. There are 12 residues in the CDR3. Trimming removed 3 bases at V and 3 bases at J, with 5 bases between. Per germline, CDR1 SEHNR and CDR2 FQNEAQ (reference sequence). The CDR3, as DNA: TGTGCCAGCAGCTTCCCCTACACTGAAGCTTTCTTT. This sequence encodes CASSFPYTEAFF.

Only a few counts were recorded for this clone. The J gene is TRBJ1-2, the V gene TRBV11-2; D gene unclear. There are 12 residues in the CDR3. Germline V CDR1 and CDR2: SGHAT, FQNNGV. The CDR3 DNA reads TGTGCTTTACAGAGACCCGACCGTGATTACACCTTC. It specifies CALQRPDRDYTF. The whole variable domain, remainder taken from reference TRBV11-2 and TRBJ1-2, is EAGVAQSPRYKIIEKRQSVAFWCNPISGHATLYWYQQILGQGPKLLIQFQNNGVVDDSQLPKDRFSAERLKGVDSTLKIQPAKLEDSAVYLCALQRPDRDYTFGSGTRLTVV.

The CDR3 here is CASSDYPGINTEAFF. The CDR3 region has the DNA TGTGCCAGCAGTGACTACCCCGGGATTAACACTGAAGCTTTCTTT. V is TRBV6-1 and J is TRBJ1-1; D gene uncertain. Trimming took 3 bases from V and 2 from J, leaving 13 bases between them. This CDR3 region has 15 residues. Germline V CDR1 and CDR2: MNHNS, SASEGT.

This clone was detected once. The V gene is TRBV28, the J gene TRBJ2-5, with a weak D call TRBD1 (5 bases). Germline V gene lookup returns CDR1 MDHEN and CDR2 SYDVKM. Trimming removed 2 bases from V and 4 bases from J, with 5 bases in between. This CDR3 comprises 12 residues. Here the CDR3 reads CASSLQGETQYF. The CDR3 DNA reads TGTGCCAGCAGTTTACAGGGAGAGACCCAGTACTTC.

V and J are TRBV16 and TRBJ1-1; no firm D call. CDR3 length equals 16 residues. Germline lookup yields CDR1 KGHSY and CDR2 FQNENV. V was trimmed by 0 bases and J by 0 bases, leaving 11 bases between them. In DNA form, the CDR3 reads TGTGCCAGCAGCCAATCGGGCGACAACGTGAACACTGAAGCTTTCTTT. Its protein is CASSQSGDNVNTEAFF.